The next 17 T cell receptor beta chains were all read from a single sample in a study of blood T cell repertoires in COVID-19. Measured with immunoSEQ multiplex PCR; TCRdb has only the in-frame clones, and not every one. The data show about 55,000 clones, around 85% seen once. The sequenced sample consisted of peripheral blood. These receptors came from a human donor in a cohort sampled during active COVID-19.

CDR3 protein: CATSTSGRGGSGGNEQFF. CDR3 in DNA: TGTGCCACCAGCACCTCAGGCCGTGGCGGGAGCGGGGGGAATGAGCAGTTCTTC. The chain joins TRBV15 to TRBJ2-1, with 9 nucleotides matching TRBD2. The V segment lost 4 bases and the J segment 7 bases; nucleotides outside the gene matches: 17. Looked up from germline, CDR1 is LNHNV and CDR2 is YYDKDF (reference sequence). The CDR3 extends over 18 amino acids.

This rearrangement joins TRBV7-6 to TRBJ2-2, with 8 bases that match TRBD1. Losses at the gene ends were 5 bases for V and 2 bases for J; bases not matched to a gene: 7. This CDR3 is 16 amino acids long. Per the germline V gene, CDR1 is SGHVS and CDR2 is FNYEAQ. The CDR3: CASSTGDRPNTGELFF. For the CDR3, the DNA is TGTGCCAGCAGCACGGGGGACAGGCCTAACACCGGGGAGCTGTTTTTT.

The chain uses TRBV3-1 (or the pseudogene TRBV3-2) and TRBJ1-6; the D gene is possibly TRBD1 (5 bases). This CDR3 is built from 14 residues. Trimming removed 0 bases at V and 6 bases at J, with 6 bases between. Germline CDR1 LGHDT, CDR2 YNNKEL (reference sequence). The CDR3 DNA reads TGTGCCAGCAGCCAAGAAGGGGTTAATTCACCCCTCCACTTT. Its protein product is CASSQEGVNSPLHF.

The V gene is TRBV7-9, the J gene TRBJ1-2; 8 nucleotides line up with TRBD1. The CDR3 spans 14 residues. Germline CDR1 is SEHNR and CDR2 is FQNEAQ (reference sequence). The junction had 3 bases not matched to a gene; V was cut back by 3 bases and J by 3 bases. CDR3 loop: CASSLGQAYYGYTF. DNA of the CDR3: TGTGCCAGCAGCTTGGGACAGGCATACTATGGCTACACCTTC.

This chain uses TRBV6-6 with TRBJ1-6, with TRBD1 matching 10 bases. The CDR3 is 15 amino acids. V shed 7 bases and J 10 bases; nucleotides not matched to a gene: 10. The germline V gene has CDR1 MNHNY and CDR2 SVGAGI (reference sequence). CDR3 sequence reads: CASTNIGTGDSPLHF. CDR3 sequence (DNA): TGTGCCAGCACCAACATCGGGACAGGGGACTCACCCCTCCACTTT.

This chain uses TRBV10-3 with TRBJ1-4, with 9 positions matching TRBD1. V trimming: 8 bases; J trimming: 11 bases; junction bases outside the gene matches: 18. The CDR3 is 16 residues long. Germline CDR1 is ENHRY and CDR2 is SYGVKD. The CDR3 DNA follows: TGTGCCATCTCAACCGGGACAGGGCCCAACTCCCCCAAACTGTTTTTT. Amino acids: CAISTGTGPNSPKLFF.

V and J are TRBV5-4 and TRBJ1-4; D unclear. Germline CDR1 SGHNT, CDR2 YYREEE (reference sequence). This CDR3 is built from 15 residues. The V end lost 2 bases, the J end lost 0 bases, and 8 bases lay between the germline ends. CDR3 nucleotide sequence: TGTGCCAGCAGCTTCACATCTTCAACTAATGAAAAACTGTTTTTT. This translates into CASSFTSSTNEKLFF.

This clone was detected once. V gene TRBV7-3 combines with J gene TRBJ2-3, with TRBD1 matching 9 bases. Germline assignment: CDR1 SGHTA and CDR2 FQGTGA. V lost 5 bases, J lost 6 bases, and 6 bases stayed unmatched. The CDR3 extends over 14 amino acids. CDR3 coding DNA: TGTGCCAGCAGCCCCCCAGGACAGGGGGATACGCAGTATTTT. This translates into CASSPPGQGDTQYF. The full variable domain, rest sourced from reference TRBV7-3 and TRBJ2-3, is GAGVSQTPSNKVTEKGKYVELRCDPISGHTALYWYRQSLGQGPEFLIYFQGTGAADDSGLPNDRFFAVRPEGSVSTLKIQRTERGDSAVYLCASSPPGQGDTQYFGPGTRLTVL.

This chain connects TRBV6-2 or TRBV6-3 to TRBJ2-7; no firm D call. The CDR3 consists of 16 residues. The V end was cut by 5 bases, the J end by 0 bases, with 17 bases between. Germline CDR1 is MNHEY and CDR2 is SVGEGT. The chain's CDR3 is CASSPPYQRSSYEQYF. The DNA for the CDR3 is TGTGCCAGCAGTCCACCCTACCAGCGTAGCTCCTACGAGCAGTACTTC.

This clone has just one count. J is TRBJ1-2 and V is TRBV10-3; tentative D call: TRBD1 (5 bases). Trimming took off 6 bases at V and 6 bases at J, with 20 bases between the two ends. There are 15 residues in the CDR3. Germline V lookup: CDR1 ENHRY, CDR2 SYGVKD. The CDR3 region has the DNA TGTGCCATCAGAGGGTCTACCGAAAAAGGGGATGGCTACACCTTC. This sequence encodes CAIRGSTEKGDGYTF.

The V call is TRBV19, the J call TRBJ1-2, with D unclear. In germline, CDR1 is LNHDA, CDR2 SQIVND (reference sequence). The V end was cut by 3 bases, the J end by 2 bases, with 7 bases between. This CDR3 spans 13 amino acids. For the CDR3, the DNA is TGTGCCAGTAGTATCTCCAGGAACTATGGCTACACCTTC. Its protein is CASSISRNYGYTF.

This clone has more than one count but fewer than ten. V and J are TRBV24-1 and TRBJ2-3, with a tentative D call TRBD1 (5 bases). V dropped 5 bases and J dropped 2 bases, with 13 bases sitting between them. Germline V lookup: CDR1 KGHDR, CDR2 SFDVKD. CDR3 length: 15 residues. For the CDR3, the DNA is TGTGCCACCAGTGTGGGGCGGAAACCCACAGATACGCAGTATTTT. It yields the protein CATSVGRKPTDTQYF.

This chain joins TRBV24-1 and TRBJ2-7; the D is unclear. The germline V and J ends were trimmed by 4 bases and 4 bases, with 16 bases remaining between them. Germline CDR1 reads KGHDR; CDR2 reads SFDVKD. This CDR3 comprises 15 residues. The CDR3 DNA reads TGTGCCACCAGTGACTCCATTCTACCGCCGTACGAGCAGTACTTC. Its translation: CATSDSILPPYEQYF.

The chain recombines TRBV18 with TRBJ1-5, with 7 bases lining up with TRBD1. Germline trimming cut 2 bases from V and 7 bases from J; bases unmatched to any gene: 2. The CDR3 consists of 13 residues. Germline-derived CDR1 and CDR2 are KGHSH and LQKENI. CDR3: CASSPTGAQPQHF. The CDR3 DNA reads TGTGCCAGCTCACCAACAGGGGCCCAGCCCCAGCATTTT. Together with reference TRBV18 and TRBJ1-5, the CDR3 gives the full variable domain: NAGVMQNPRHLVRRRGQEARLRCSPMKGHSHVYWYRQLPEEGLKFMVYLQKENIIDESGMPKERFSAEFPKEGPSILRIQQVVRGDSAAYFCASSPTGAQPQHFGDGTRLSIL.

J is TRBJ1-2 and V is TRBV30; 12 bases agree with TRBD1. This CDR3 comprises 14 residues. Germline CDR1 reads GTSNPN; CDR2 reads SVGIG (reference sequence). Trimming cost V 4 bases and J 7 bases; bases outside gene matches: 7. The CDR3: CAWKTRDRGLGYTF. As DNA, the CDR3 is TGTGCCTGGAAAACCCGGGACAGGGGGCTTGGCTACACCTTC.

The V and J genes are TRBV11-2 and TRBJ1-1, with D possibly TRBD1 on 6 matching bases. V was shortened by 2 bases and J by 4 bases, with 14 bases between the two germline ends. The CDR3 contains 15 residues. CDR1 and CDR2 (germline): SGHAT, FQNNGV. CDR3: CASSLTQGFGTEAFF. The CDR3 DNA sequence: TGTGCCAGCAGCTTAACGCAGGGGTTCGGCACTGAAGCTTTCTTT. The variable domain in full, completed from reference TRBV11-2 and TRBJ1-1, reads EAGVAQSPRYKIIEKRQSVAFWCNPISGHATLYWYQQILGQGPKLLIQFQNNGVVDDSQLPKDRFSAERLKGVDSTLKIQPAKLEDSAVYLCASSLTQGFGTEAFFGQGTRLTVV.

The chain combines TRBV7-8 with TRBJ2-7; 11 nucleotides match TRBD1. Trimming at V came to 5 bases and at J to 3 bases, leaving 12 bases not matched to a gene. In germline, CDR1 is SGHVS, CDR2 FQNEAQ. This CDR3 is built from 17 residues. The CDR3 here is CASSPKKGTGGDYEQYF. The CDR3 DNA reads TGTGCCAGCAGCCCCAAAAAGGGGACAGGGGGAGACTACGAGCAGTACTTC.